This TCR beta chain was identified in a study of vaccination and CD4 T cells after COVID-19 (dated by TCRdb to between 2020 and 2023). About the full investigation: SARS-CoV-2 positivity had been established in the convalescent patients by nasal swab PCR, and mild disease was recorded in about 9 of these patients and severe disease in one. As controls, cultures received a CEFX viral epitope pool (the positive control), an HIV-1 Nef peptide pool (the negative control), or no peptide at all. In over 8 COVID-19 convalescent patients and several infection-naive healthy vaccine recipients, the spike-specific CD4+ TCR repertoire before mRNA vaccination was compared with the repertoire after mRNA vaccination. For stimulating the cultures, overlapping spike peptide pools were used, derived from SARS-CoV-2 as well as from the common cold coronaviruses HCoV-NL63, HCoV-OC43 and HCoV-229E. The convalescent cohort included six males and four females, with two Hispanic individuals, seven Caucasians, two Asians and one multiracial person. The time from the second vaccine dose to post-vaccine blood sampling had a median of approximately 72 days and ranged from roughly 13 to 241 days. Post-COVID blood samples were collected from convalescent patients a median of approximately 93 days after diagnosis, with a range of roughly 35 to 180 days. Participants got two doses of the Pfizer-BioNTech BNT162b2 vaccine (n=8) or two doses of the Moderna mRNA-1273 vaccine (n=2).

From the cysteine through the phenylalanine, the CDR3 covers 12 amino acids. Of the read, only the CDR3 DNA is kept; its 36 bases are in frame from base 1. The germline V gene (reference sequence) yields LGHDT for CDR1 and YNNKEL for CDR2. Trimming takes 8 bases off V and 11 bases off J; junction bases not matched to a gene: 3. The library was made by PCR. At the Johns Hopkins FTIC core, DNA from the cultured CD4+ T cells underwent TCR sequencing with the Oncomine TCR Beta short-read assay. The QIAamp micro DNA kit was used to extract genomic DNA from the cultured CD4+ T cells. Oncomine TCR Beta libraries from cultured CD4+ T cells were pooled with unique dual indexes and sequenced on an Illumina iSeq 100. In the authors' own workflow: Non-productive sequences were removed, and CDR3s that did not start with C, did not end with F or W, or were shorter than 7 amino acids were discarded. The MANAFEST web application was used to identify antigen-specific clonotypes by comparing peptide-stimulated wells against reference wells and other culture wells. An FDR below 0.05, an odds ratio above 5, and a productive frequency above 0.1% in at least two of three replicate wells were required for clones to be considered positive. A clonotype counted as cross-reactive if it showed significant expansion both in the SARS-CoV-2 spike wells and in at least one common cold coronavirus spike condition. Using R version 3.6.1, CDR3 homology was evaluated through Levenshtein distances (stringdist) along with unrooted phylogenetic trees (ape). TCRdb redid the processing of the public reads, applying fastp at Q25 and MiXCR, and retained in-frame beta chains. Rows with one shared CDR3 protein collapse into an entry with the most common genes and DNA. Clone size and V and J calls follow TCRdb, not the original study. This sample is represented by around 13,000 distinct CDR3 sequences; approximately 52% of them were singletons. The ten largest make up 16% of the sample.

With respect to this clonotype: It has no known antigen specificity. Per-nucleotide qualities are absent, and no much larger clonotype sits a single base away.

According to the study, the label for this sample's treatment or condition signals: 10-day PBMC culture with coronavirus spike peptide pools or control peptides (ViraFEST assay). The study used the ViraFEST assay, which expanded antigen-specific T cells with peptide pools and then identified expanded clonotypes by TCR sequencing. The convalescent patients' positive SARS-CoV-2 PCR tests were from March to December 2020, which was before the Alpha, Beta and Delta variants emerged in the United States. PBMCs were cultured at approximately 2.1 million per well in IMDM supplemented with about 5% human AB serum and about 9.5 IU/ml IL-2, with about 10 ug/ml peptide pools added. On days 3 and 7, half of the culture medium was replaced with fresh IL-2-containing medium. After roughly 11 days of culture, CD4+ T cells were isolated by negative selection with the EasySep CD4+ T cell isolation kit. Ficoll-Paque Plus gradient centrifugation was used to isolate PBMCs from whole blood, and the isolated PBMCs were then either used fresh or cryopreserved at -140C. Triplicate wells were generally used for each culture condition.

Study-wide findings and limitations: The median count of SARS-CoV-2-reactive clonotypes went up from around 23 after infection to 35 to 40 after vaccination, although the change was not significant. In convalescent patients, a median approximately 90% of post-vaccine SARS-CoV-2-reactive clones were detected only after vaccination, suggesting vaccine-specific priming. The number of convalescent patients in the study was relatively small, and the study did not examine early timepoints following natural infection. Of the vaccine-specific clones found in convalescent patients, nearly all (304 of 307) were mono-reactive for SARS-CoV-2 spike instead of being cross-reactive with common cold coronaviruses.

This receptor chain uses TRBV3-1 and TRBJ1-6, with 10 bases in between that match TRBD1. The sequencing sample was made of CD4+ T cells from blood, cultured in vitro. This clonotype originated in a human donor who had recovered from COVID-19. The encoded CDR3 is CASGQGETPLHF. The DNA sequence follows: TGTGCCAGCGGACAGGGGGAGACACCCCTCCACTTT.